The source of this T cell receptor (beta chain) is a study of T cells after yellow fever vaccination. Overall study results and limits: Subsequent booster samples again held most clones from primary vaccination (96% CD4, roughly 88% CD8). One caveat is that FACS-sorted repertoires could contain abundant clonotypes contaminating from the bulk population.

About this clonotype: The antigen remains unidentified.

The authors made TCR cDNA by 5'RACE template switching, adding a universal primer site and UMIs. TCRdb called the 5' RACE reads again in MiXCR, with one record for every CDR3 protein. The repertoire holds roughly 500,000 distinct CDR3 sequences, with roughly 19% as singletons. The origin of this receptor is a man aged 30 to 39 who received the YFV17D yellow fever vaccine. The sequenced sample was PBMCs, obtained 15 days after the yellow fever booster vaccination.

The DNA of the CDR3 is TGTGCCAGCAGCCGGCTGGACAGCATCATTGAAAAACTGTTTTTT. Translated, it gives CASSRLDSIIEKLFF. The chain joins TRBV5-6 to TRBJ1-4, with a weak D call TRBD1 (6 bases). Per germline, CDR1 SGHDT and CDR2 YYEEEE. The CDR3 extends over 15 amino acids. V lost 4 bases and J 7 bases, leaving 17 bases between the germline ends.